The source of this TCR beta chain is a study of cytomegalovirus exposure and HLA in healthy donors. In its sample, this clone was seen a few times. The ends lost 4 bases at V and 7 bases at J; junction bases unmatched: 9. Germline assignment: CDR1 SGHRS and CDR2 YFSETQ. The CDR3 spans 14 residues. Both 60 Vbeta primers and 13 Jbeta primers went into the PCR. The method was immunoSEQ multiplex PCR; TCRdb's version includes in-frame clones alone and lacks a portion of them. This sample has tens of thousands of clones, with less than 70% found just once. This chain connects TRBV5-1 to TRBJ2-7, with 9 bases that match TRBD1. This TCR derives from a woman aged 25 to 45 in good health and CMV-seronegative. Sequencing was carried out using PBMCs. The CDR3 spells CASSPTGGSLEQYF. In DNA, the CDR3 is TGCGCCAGCAGCCCTACAGGGGGCTCGTTGGAGCAGTACTTC.